This T cell receptor beta chain stems from a study of T cells in Graves' hyperthyroidism and ophthalmopathy (dated by TCRdb to the late 2010s). General notes on the study: Peripheral blood was collected at initial diagnosis, before any treatment. TCR V-J signatures able to tell the groups apart were searched for in a discovery cohort of 100 or so patients, of whom 40 to 45 had Graves' ophthalmopathy and some 60 had stable Graves' hyperthyroidism. Whether ophthalmopathy could be predicted prospectively was tested in an independent validation cohort made up of under 20 hyperthyroidism patients plus 17 patients who later progressed to ophthalmopathy. The roughly 91 discovery patients were randomly split 7:3 into training and test sets. Thyroid tissue and blood T-cell repertoires from about 6 Graves' hyperthyroidism patients were also compared in the study. After blood sampling, hyperthyroidism patients were treated with methimazole at a starting dose of 30 mg daily, and ophthalmopathy patients were treated with high-dose intravenous methylprednisolone. According to the paper, TCR Vbeta CDR3 sequencing was carried out on more than 120 peripheral blood samples, which came from fewer than 50 ophthalmopathy, 70 to 80 hyperthyroidism and roughly 17 progressor patients.

Ends trimmed: V by 2 bases, J by 3 bases; bases unmatched to a gene: 3. Based on the germline V gene (reference sequence), the CDR1 and CDR2 sequences are SEHNR and FQNEAQ. The cysteine opens and the phenylalanine closes a CDR3 of 15 amino acids. Only the CDR3 DNA is retained, 45 bases long and in frame from the first base. Hyperthyroidism patients were aged 18 to 65 years and newly diagnosed, with disease duration of less than 2 months. The study excluded patients with uncontrolled infections, other autoimmune diseases, pregnancy or lactation. Diagnoses were established on the basis of clinical symptoms, serum thyroxine and TRAb, thyroid ultrasound, and orbital computed tomography. For progressor patients, blood was drawn at the first diagnosis of hyperthyroidism, before any ophthalmopathy symptoms had appeared. PBMCs were separated from roughly 9.6 ml of fresh peripheral blood using Ficoll-Paque density gradient centrifugation. Progressor patients were initially diagnosed with Graves' hyperthyroidism and developed ophthalmopathy during follow-up. Trizol reagent was used to extract total RNA, and RNA quality was then checked on an Agilent 2100 Bioanalyzer.

Regarding this clonotype: The clone's antigen remains unknown. Within one base of it there is no much larger clone, and no base qualities were kept.

The paper's findings and limits, for the study overall: During validation, the model predicted progression to ophthalmopathy a median of around 6 months ahead of onset, with just under 71% sensitivity and roughly 72% specificity. Most expanded thyroid clonotypes (frequency above 0.001) were also detected in blood, a finding suggesting that blood repertoires may reflect thyroid immune responses. No statistical method was used to set the sample size in advance, and investigators knew the group allocation. Ophthalmopathy was separated from stable hyperthyroidism by a 13 V-J signature model, with 87.88% sensitivity and approximately 84% specificity obtained in cross-validation and 80%/75% obtained in testing.

Amplification of TCR beta CDR3 regions was carried out from RNA transcripts. The TCR CDR3 was subjected to a first round of RT-PCR using the HTBI primer set and the Qiagen OneStep RT-PCR kit. A second multiplex PCR round built the libraries, followed by size selection and purification. Libraries were sequenced paired-end with 100 bp reads on an Illumina HiSeq2000. As for how the authors treated the data: SOAPnuke was used to process the raw data, removing reads that contained adapters or uncalled bases, had a mean Phred below 15, or lacked an exact match to the constant primer or identifier. High-quality paired reads were merged with COPE v1.2.5, and unique nucleotide sequences were defined as clonotypes. MiTCR v1.1 was used to align the clonotypes against IMGT TRBV, TRBD and TRBJ reference segments. The analysis was restricted to V-J combinations with a frequency above 0.0001, which together covered just over 98% of the repertoires. The TCS score was defined as the ratio of F50 (clonal expansion) to E x V (chaos), calculated using BLOSUM62-based TCRdist between CDR3 peptides within each V-J. Welch's t-statistics and random forest reduced approximately 520 V-J features to 13, which were used in a naive Bayes classifier (R e1071). TCRdb reanalyzed the raw reads on its own, using fastp at Q25 for trimming and MiXCR for clone calling, and kept in-frame beta chains. Here each entry gathers all rows of one CDR3 protein and keeps the most common genes and DNA. The authors' filters were not applied to this entry. The sample table shows around 340,000 distinct CDR3 sequences, and about 17% are seen once. The ten largest clonotypes hold 30% to 40% of the sample.

The chain was built from TRBV7-9 and TRBJ1-4; 7 nucleotides in the junction match TRBD1. The sequencing input was blood. The sequence was obtained from a woman aged 30 to 39 with Graves' hyperthyroidism that later progressed to Graves' ophthalmopathy. For the CDR3, the sequence is CASSLLTGPNEKLFF. The nucleotide sequence reads as follows: TGTGCCAGCAGCTTACTGACAGGGCCTAATGAAAAACTGTTTTTT. The CDR3 plus the reference TRBV7-9 and TRBJ1-4 genes for the other parts give the full variable domain: DTGVSQNPRHKITKRGQNVTFRCDPISEHNRLYWYRQTLGQGPEFLTYFQNEAQLEKSRLLSDRFSAERPKGSFSTLEIQRTEQGDSAMYLCASSLLTGPNEKLFFGSGTQLSVL.